Sequencing of this TCR beta chain was carried out in a study of response to subunit inactivated influenza vaccine. Regarding the study as a whole: There was a suggestion from the authors that each seasonal influenza vaccination recruits few new T cells.

In germline, CDR1 is LGHNA, CDR2 YNFKEQ. V shed 6 bases and J shed 6 bases, with 9 bases lying between them. CDR3 length equals 12 residues. About this clonotype: Its antigen remains unidentified.

TCRdb itself ran the RT-PCR reads through MiXCR, one entry per CDR3 protein. In the table there are roughly 190,000 distinct CDR3 sequences, approximately 15% of which are singletons. The chain has TRBV4-2 and TRBJ1-5; D is uncertain. The sequence came from a man over 45 who received an inactivated influenza vaccine. Sequenced here: CD8+ T cells sorted from PBMCs, sampled roughly 5 days after vaccination. The CDR3 region is CASSMGSQPQHF. In DNA, the CDR3 is TGTGCCAGCAGTATGGGGAGTCAGCCCCAGCATTTT.